A selection of T cell receptor beta chains follows, all from one sample in a study of metastatic and nonmetastatic thyroid tumors. TCRdb re-clonotyped the PCR reads through MiXCR. The profile shows about 16,000 clones, approximately 25% of them singletons. The sample taken for sequencing was tumor tissue. These receptors were obtained from a male donor with papillary thyroid cancer or a benign thyroid nodule (not recorded which). Some clones in this sample may be carry-over from other donors' samples. CDR3s include the opening cysteine and the closing phenylalanine or tryptophan. A D gene is named only where the DNA matches it firmly. Part of the rows lack a size; the others show once, few, many or a class for expanded clones.

v_call	d_call	j_call	clone_size	cdr3_aa	cdr3_nt
TRBV6-1	TRBD2	TRBJ2-3	medium-sized	CASSELAGGPDTQYF	TGTGCCAGCAGTGAACTAGCGGGAGGGCCAGATACGCAGTATTTT
TRBV27	.	TRBJ2-3	medium-sized	CASSLSLRGLPSTDTQYF	TGTGCCAGCAGTTTATCCCTACGGGGCCTTCCTAGCACAGATACGCAGTATTTT
TRBV6-1	.	TRBJ2-2	few	CASSRGQQMSWELFF	TGTGCCAGCAGTAGGGGCCAGCAGATGTCCTGGGAGCTGTTTTTT
TRBV12-3/TRBV12-4	.	TRBJ1-1	many	CASATANTEAFF	TGTGCCAGTGCAACAGCGAACACTGAAGCTTTCTTT
TRBV5-1	.	TRBJ2-3	few	CASSLEQGHRTDTQYF	TGCGCCAGCAGCTTGGAACAGGGCCATCGCACAGATACGCAGTATTTT
TRBV5-1	.	TRBJ1-6	.	CASSPTGPYNSPLHF	TGCGCCAGCAGCCCCACAGGACCCTATAATTCACCCCTCCACTTT
TRBV6-1	.	TRBJ1-1	medium-sized	CAILKWGGDTEAFF	TGTGCCATCCTTAAATGGGGAGGGGACACTGAAGCTTTCTTT
TRBV7-9	TRBD1	TRBJ2-7	many	CASSPDRGSLYEQYF	TGTGCCAGCAGCCCCGACAGGGGTTCACTATACGAGCAGTACTTC
TRBV27	.	TRBJ2-1	.	CASSSPNNEQLF	TGTGCCAGCAGTTCACCTAACAATGAGCAGTTATTC
TRBV18	TRBD2	TRBJ2-7	.	CASREKRDGEQYF	TGTGCCAGCAGAGAGAAGCGGGATGGCGAGCAGTACTTC
TRBV5-1	.	TRBJ2-1	.	CASSLDRPPYNEQFF	TGCGCCAGCAGCTTGGATCGCCCACCCTACAATGAGCAGTTCTTC
TRBV20-1	.	TRBJ2-3	many	CSAEIFSVTDTQYF	TGCAGTGCGGAAATCTTTAGTGTCACAGATACGCAGTATTTT
TRBV5-4	.	TRBJ1-1	few	CASSLGRTNTEAFF	TGTGCCAGCAGCCTGGGACGGACGAACACTGAAGCTTTCTTT
TRBV6-6	.	TRBJ1-5	many	CASSYSNGVQPQHF	TGTGCCAGCAGTTACTCGAACGGGGTGCAGCCCCAGCATTTT
TRBV2	.	TRBJ1-2	.	CAAGVNGYTF	TGTGCCGCCGGCGTAAATGGCTACACCTTC
TRBV15	.	TRBJ1-6	many	CATSRDGGQGGSPLHF	TGTGCCACCAGCAGAGATGGGGGCCAGGGAGGTTCACCCCTCCACTTT
TRBV24-1	.	TRBJ1-1	many	CATRQGDTEAFF	TGTGCCACCAGGCAAGGGGACACTGAAGCTTTCTTT
TRBV6-1	.	TRBJ1-5	medium-sized	CASKGQGNQPQHF	TGTGCCAGCAAGGGTCAGGGAAATCAGCCCCAGCATTTT
TRBV20-1	.	TRBJ1-6	once	CSAERGVNSPLHF	TGCAGTGCTGAACGAGGCGTTAATTCACCCCTCCACTTT
TRBV3-1	TRBD1	TRBJ1-3	.	CASSQGTGGNTIYF	TGTGCCAGCAGCCAAGGGACAGGGGGAAACACCATATATTTT
TRBV28	TRBD2	TRBJ2-7	.	CASSLAGGRYEQYF	TGTGCCAGCAGTTTGGCGGGGGGCCGCTACGAGCAGTACTTC
TRBV27	.	TRBJ1-6	.	CASSEWTSNSPLHF	TGTGCCAGCAGTGAATGGACCTCTAATTCACCCCTCCACTTT
TRBV3-1	.	TRBJ1-2	many	CASSQVGYGYTF	TGTGCCAGCAGCCAAGTTGGATATGGCTACACCTTC
TRBV27	.	TRBJ1-3	few	CASSSVGISGNTIYF	TGTGCCAGCAGTTCGGTGGGCATCTCTGGAAACACCATATATTTT
TRBV30	.	TRBJ1-1	many	CAWSLGANTEAFF	TGTGCCTGGAGCCTGGGAGCGAACACTGAAGCTTTCTTT
TRBV11-2	TRBD2	TRBJ2-1	medium-sized	CASSSSTGLEGNEQFF	TGTGCCAGCAGCTCCTCCACCGGACTAGAAGGGAATGAGCAGTTCTTC
TRBV20-1	.	TRBJ2-3	once	CSAIRVLSASSTDTQYF	TGCAGTGCTATACGTGTGCTTAGCGCCTCTAGCACAGATACGCAGTATTTT
TRBV7-8	.	TRBJ2-2	many	CASSLRRVYPGELFF	TGTGCCAGCAGCTTAAGGCGTGTCTATCCCGGGGAGCTGTTTTTT
TRBV5-1	.	TRBJ2-2	many	CASSPRGGLGELFF	TGCGCCAGCAGCCCCCGGGGAGGACTCGGGGAGCTGTTTTTT
TRBV2	TRBD2	TRBJ2-2	few	CASSLSGRTGELFF	TGTGCCAGCAGCCTTAGCGGGAGAACCGGGGAGCTGTTTTTT
TRBV15	.	TRBJ2-3	many	CATSRFYLGTQYF	TGTGCCACCAGCAGATTCTACCTGGGGACGCAGTATTTT
TRBV6-1	TRBD1	TRBJ2-5	medium-sized	CASTMGTGLETQYF	TGTGCCAGCACAATGGGGACAGGCTTAGAGACCCAGTACTTC
TRBV7-8	.	TRBJ1-5	medium-sized	CASSLALRGGRHQPQHF	TGTGCCAGCAGCTTAGCCCTTCGGGGGGGCAGGCATCAGCCCCAGCATTTT
TRBV11-2	TRBD1	TRBJ2-1	medium-sized	CASTPTGTGEYNEQFF	TGTGCCAGCACTCCAACCGGGACAGGTGAATACAATGAGCAGTTCTTC
TRBV19	.	TRBJ1-1	.	CASSRDRGTEAFF	TGTGCCAGTAGCCGCGACAGAGGGACTGAAGCTTTCTTT
TRBV6-2/TRBV6-3	.	TRBJ2-1	few	CAGSWGSYNEQFF	TGTGCCGGCAGCTGGGGATCGTACAACGAGCAGTTCTTC
TRBV11-2	.	TRBJ1-6	.	CASSPAGSPLHF	TGTGCCAGCAGCCCAGCCGGTTCACCCCTCCACTTT
TRBV11-2	.	TRBJ1-3	.	CASSQFGGSGNTIYF	TGTGCCAGCAGCCAATTCGGGGGCTCTGGAAACACCATATATTTT
TRBV5-1	.	TRBJ2-7	.	CASSLVPSGTVQEQYF	TGCGCCAGCAGCTTAGTCCCTTCTGGGACGGTGCAAGAGCAGTACTTC
TRBV10-2	.	TRBJ1-6	.	CASRDSGNNSPLHF	TGCGCCAGCAGAGACAGTGGTAATAACTCACCCCTCCACTTT
TRBV27	TRBD1	TRBJ1-4	many	CASSSGSGTGKLFF	TGTGCCAGCAGTTCAGGGAGCGGGACAGGAAAACTGTTTTTT
TRBV20-1	TRBD1	TRBJ2-7	.	CSASDRGRYEQYF	TGCAGTGCTAGCGACAGGGGGAGGTACGAGCAGTACTTC
TRBV3-1	TRBD1	TRBJ1-2	many	CASSHRDSNYGYTF	TGTGCCAGCAGCCACCGGGACAGCAACTATGGCTACACCTTC
TRBV4-2	.	TRBJ2-6	.	CASSQGTGANVLTF	TGTGCCAGCAGCCAAGGGACAGGGGCCAACGTCCTGACTTTC
TRBV20-1	.	TRBJ2-2	.	CSARGVNTGELFF	TGCAGCGCTAGAGGGGTTAACACCGGGGAGCTGTTTTTT
TRBV10-3	TRBD1	TRBJ2-1	.	CAISEVSLDRGYLNEQSF	TGTGCCATCAGTGAGGTGTCCTTGGACAGGGGCTATCTTAATGAGCAGTCCTTC
TRBV20-1	.	TRBJ1-5	medium-sized	CSAKELDYHWGQPQHF	TGCAGTGCTAAAGAACTTGATTATCACTGGGGCCAGCCCCAGCATTTT
TRBV6-2/TRBV6-3	.	TRBJ2-3	.	CASSPHVTDTQYF	TGTGCCAGCAGTCCACATGTCACAGATACGCAGTATTTT
TRBV5-4	.	TRBJ1-4	medium-sized	CASSIQQGFEGKLFF	TGTGCCAGCAGCATCCAACAGGGATTCGAGGGAAAACTGTTTTTT
TRBV2	.	TRBJ1-1	few	CASSDHGTLTEAFF	TGTGCCAGCAGTGATCACGGGACCTTGACTGAAGCTTTCTTT
TRBV30	.	TRBJ2-5	many	CAWRMGLRTQETQYF	TGTGCCTGGAGGATGGGGTTACGGACCCAAGAGACCCAGTACTTC
TRBV28	.	TRBJ2-1	many	CASSPPTSSYNEQFF	TGTGCCAGCAGCCCCCCCACCTCTTCCTACAATGAGCAGTTCTTC
TRBV7-2	TRBD2	TRBJ2-3	many	CASSSTSGGVFGTDTQYF	TGTGCCAGCAGCTCGACTAGCGGGGGGGTTTTTGGCACAGATACGCAGTATTTT